This T cell receptor beta chain was identified during a study of blood T cells in healthy people across ages. CDR3 length equals 18 residues. Trimming cost V 3 bases and J 0 bases; bases outside gene matches: 8. The germline CDR1 and CDR2 sequences are MNHEY and SMNVEV (reference sequence). A sample-barcoded 5' primer and a J-beta primer mix were used in a second PCR of roughly 7 to 11 cycles. TCRdb reanalysed the 5' RACE reads using MiXCR and keeps one entry per CDR3 protein. This sample has about 1.8 million distinct CDR3 sequences, with around half found just once. The rearrangement joins TRBV27 to TRBJ2-6; 7 bases align to TRBD1. The source is a woman aged 40 to 50 in good health. Specimen: blood. The CDR3 region is CASSFHRGLGSGANVLTF. The CDR3, as DNA: TGTGCCAGCAGTTTCCACAGGGGTCTCGGCTCTGGGGCCAACGTCCTGACTTTC.